The clone carrying this T cell receptor beta chain was observed a handful of times. Its antigen is still unknown. This entry comes from a study of graft-versus-host responses after intestinal transplantation. Across the whole study: Multivisceral, liver-intestinal, or isolated intestinal transplants were given to recipients. Notes on the study in general: The authors found GvH clones in recipient marrow, some appearing first in ileum or blood. Allografts from individuals with graft-donor T cell macrochimerism displayed high graft-versus-host to host-versus-graft clonal ratios. Early HvG declines after transplant were associated with peak circulating GvH clone levels.

The assay was immunoSEQ multiplex PCR, and TCRdb's table has in-frame clones only and misses some. The sample shows about 82,000 clones, 75% to 95% of them seen only once. The V gene's germline CDR1 is MNHNS and CDR2 SASEGT. V lost 3 bases to trimming and J lost 7 bases, with 16 bases between them. This CDR3 contains 16 residues. The J gene is TRBJ1-6, the V gene TRBV6-1; possible D gene TRBD1, 5 bases. This specimen was unstimulated CD4+ T cells sorted from spleen or lymph node cells, taken before intestinal transplant. This TCR came from a human donor who received an intestinal transplant. In DNA form, the CDR3 reads TGTGCCAGCAGTGATGGGGCAGGCCGACTGAATTCACCCCTCCACTTT. Amino acids: CASSDGAGRLNSPLHF.